This T cell receptor (beta chain) was documented in a study of shared clonotypes between healthy human individuals. The CDR3 covers 13 residues. Trimming shortened V by 5 bases and J by 3 bases, and 10 bases separated the two germline ends. Germline V gives CDR1 MDHEN, CDR2 SYDVKM. The study, taken as a whole, reports: Owing to a small donor count, the genetic and exposure-history diversity represented was limited. Sequencing depth was predicted to influence how clonotypes are shared among donors.

Repertoires were generated with immunoSEQ multiplex PCR, while TCRdb's copy carries only in-frame clones and drops some. Here the sample spans 2 million to 2.5 million clones, over 90% being singletons. A note on this clone: Its antigen is unidentified.

The specimen was naive CD4+ T cells from PBMCs. Noted subset: CD45RA+ positively selected. The receptor comes from a young man in good health. Some clones in this sample may be carry-over from other donors' samples. The chain uses TRBV28 and TRBJ1-2, with a weak D call TRBD1 (5 bases). In nucleotides, the CDR3 is TGTGCCAGCAGTGGGGGAGGGTACTATGGCTACACCTTC. It specifies CASSGGGYYGYTF.